These T cell receptor beta chains were read from a single sample in a study of identical twins. One entry per CDR3 protein results from TCRdb running MiXCR on the 5' RACE reads. Counted here are 500,000 to 550,000 distinct CDR3 sequences, 20% to 25% occurring once; the ten biggest clones make up about 0.91%. The sample was also reused in another study, on T cells expressing NK-cell markers.

Material for sequencing was CD4+ T cells sorted from blood. These receptors were taken from a woman younger than 35 in good health. Each CDR3 is given with its conserved first and last residue. The D gene is left open where the match is weak. Size is omitted from some rows. Given values are once, few, many or a class for expanded clones.

-	TRBJ2-3	TRBV20-1	TRBD1	CSAPGTGPTDTQYF	TGCAGTGCTCCCGGGACAGGGCCCACAGATACGCAGTATTTT
few	TRBJ2-2	TRBV10-1	-	CASNVDNGELFF	TGCGCCAGCAACGTGGATAACGGGGAGCTGTTTTTT
few	TRBJ2-5	TRBV9	-	CASSVGASGQETQYF	TGTGCCAGCAGCGTCGGGGCATCGGGGCAAGAGACCCAGTACTTC
once	TRBJ1-6	TRBV20-1	TRBD1	CSASRWTGLNSPLHF	TGCAGTGCTAGCCGCTGGACAGGCCTAAATTCACCCCTCCACTTT
many	TRBJ2-3	TRBV12-3/TRBV12-4	-	CASSLNADTQYF	TGTGCCAGCAGTTTAAACGCAGATACGCAGTATTTT
-	TRBJ1-4	TRBV5-1	-	CASSFRGFDEKLFF	TGCGCCAGCAGTTTTAGGGGATTCGACGAAAAACTGTTTTTT
-	TRBJ2-5	TRBV20-1	TRBD2	CSVLKGRSGRWETQYF	TGCAGTGTTTTGAAAGGTCGTAGCGGGAGATGGGAGACCCAGTACTTC
few	TRBJ2-1	TRBV7-2	TRBD1	CASSLGGTGTNEQFF	TGTGCCAGCAGCTTAGGAGGGACAGGTACAAATGAGCAGTTCTTC
-	TRBJ1-5	TRBV7-9	-	CASSASTDGGNQPQHF	TGTGCCAGCAGCGCCTCCACCGACGGGGGCAATCAGCCCCAGCATTTT
-	TRBJ1-5	TRBV12-3/TRBV12-4	-	CASSFYAQPQHF	TGTGCCAGCAGTTTCTACGCTCAGCCCCAGCATTTT
-	TRBJ2-3	TRBV5-1	TRBD2	CASRAGGGSDTQYF	TGCGCCAGCAGGGCCGGGGGGGGCTCAGATACGCAGTATTTT
-	TRBJ2-7	TRBV20-1	-	CSAILIGSSYEQYF	TGCAGTGCTATACTGATTGGGAGCTCCTACGAGCAGTACTTC
few	TRBJ2-7	TRBV11-2	-	CASRPISSYEQYF	TGTGCCAGCAGACCGATTAGCTCCTACGAGCAGTACTTC
-	TRBJ2-1	TRBV11-3	TRBD2	CASSFGSGRGNEQFF	TGTGCCAGCAGCTTTGGTAGCGGGAGGGGTAATGAGCAGTTCTTC
few	TRBJ1-1	TRBV13	-	CASSLGQSMNTEAFF	TGTGCCAGCAGCTTAGGTCAGTCGATGAACACTGAAGCTTTCTTT
few	TRBJ1-2	TRBV4-3	-	CASSQAAAGYGYTF	TGCGCCAGCAGCCAAGCGGCGGCGGGCTATGGCTACACCTTC
few	TRBJ2-5	TRBV7-8	-	CASSVEPGAKTQYF	TGTGCCAGCAGCGTCGAGCCAGGGGCGAAGACCCAGTACTTC
-	TRBJ2-7	TRBV5-1	-	CASSLEPRTTYEQYF	TGCGCCAGCAGCTTGGAACCACGGACGACCTACGAGCAGTACTTC
few	TRBJ2-1	TRBV10-1	-	CASSEYGMGSSYNEQFF	TGCGCCAGCAGTGAGTATGGAATGGGGAGCTCCTACAATGAGCAGTTCTTC
-	TRBJ2-1	TRBV5-5	-	CASSLEGDPYNEQFF	TGTGCCAGCAGCTTGGAGGGGGATCCCTACAATGAGCAGTTCTTC
-	TRBJ2-5	TRBV10-2	-	CASSESPQETQYF	TGCGCCAGCAGTGAGTCTCCTCAAGAGACCCAGTACTTC
-	TRBJ1-4	TRBV6-1	-	CASTRGQGHEKLFF	TGTGCCAGCACCCGGGGGCAGGGCCATGAAAAACTGTTTTTT
-	TRBJ1-1	TRBV5-1	-	CASRFSSPDTEAFF	TGCGCCAGCAGATTCTCTTCCCCGGACACTGAAGCTTTCTTT
few	TRBJ1-1	TRBV12-3/TRBV12-4	-	CASSPLGQNTEAFF	TGTGCCAGCAGTCCCCTAGGACAGAACACTGAAGCTTTCTTT
-	TRBJ1-2	TRBV20-1	-	CSAGAQGLRGYTF	TGCAGCGCAGGGGCCCAGGGGTTGAGGGGCTACACCTTC
many	TRBJ1-1	TRBV5-1	-	CASSFWTGLDTEAFF	TGCGCCAGCAGTTTCTGGACTGGCTTGGACACTGAAGCTTTCTTT
few	TRBJ2-7	TRBV7-2	TRBD2	CASSSGLAVFSYEQYF	TGTGCCAGCAGCTCGGGACTAGCGGTATTCTCCTACGAGCAGTACTTC
-	TRBJ2-7	TRBV18	TRBD1	CASSPRTGDNEQYF	TGTGCCAGCTCACCACGGACAGGGGATAACGAGCAGTACTTC
few	TRBJ2-3	TRBV12-3/TRBV12-4	TRBD2	CASRQTIAGGTDTQYF	TGTGCCAGCAGACAGACAATAGCGGGTGGCACAGATACGCAGTATTTT
many	TRBJ1-1	TRBV10-3	TRBD1	CAITRTGRNTEAFF	TGTGCCATCACCCGGACAGGGAGGAACACTGAAGCTTTCTTT
few	TRBJ1-2	TRBV27	TRBD1	CASSSSHRGLPLYGYTF	TGTGCCAGCAGTTCGTCTCACAGGGGGCTTCCTCTCTATGGCTACACCTTC
few	TRBJ1-6	TRBV5-6	TRBD1	CASSSDRGKSPLHF	TGTGCCAGCAGCTCGGACAGGGGAAAGTCACCCCTCCACTTT
-	TRBJ2-2	TRBV2	TRBD1	CASSNRGVTGELFF	TGTGCCAGCAGTAACAGGGGGGTCACCGGGGAGCTGTTTTTT
few	TRBJ2-1	TRBV10-2	-	CASSGRGLSYNEQFF	TGCGCCAGCAGTGGGCGAGGACTCTCCTACAATGAGCAGTTCTTC
many	TRBJ1-1	TRBV30	-	CAWSVFTGSEAFF	TGTGCCTGGAGTGTATTTACCGGATCCGAAGCTTTCTTT
few	TRBJ2-3	TRBV12-3/TRBV12-4	-	CASSLARGATTDTQYF	TGTGCCAGCAGTTTAGCGCGAGGGGCTACCACAGATACGCAGTATTTT
-	TRBJ2-1	TRBV4-2	TRBD2	CASSQAGGGGQGEQFF	TGTGCCAGCAGCCAAGCTGGGGGCGGGGGGCAGGGTGAGCAGTTCTTC
-	TRBJ2-5	TRBV27	-	CASSLAGPTYQETQYF	TGTGCCAGCAGTTTGGCGGGACCAACGTACCAAGAGACCCAGTACTTC
-	TRBJ1-3	TRBV5-1	-	CASSFTGASGNTIYF	TGCGCCAGCAGCTTTACAGGTGCCTCTGGAAACACCATATATTTT
few	TRBJ1-2	TRBV9	-	CASSVTLQASYGYTF	TGTGCCAGCAGCGTAACCCTACAGGCAAGCTATGGCTACACCTTC
-	TRBJ2-7	TRBV15	TRBD1	CATSRPGQESWEQYF	TGTGCCACCAGCAGACCTGGACAGGAGAGTTGGGAGCAGTACTTC
-	TRBJ2-2	TRBV7-6	TRBD2	CASSSSGVGELFF	TGTGCCAGCAGCTCGAGCGGGGTGGGGGAGCTGTTTTTT
-	TRBJ1-2	TRBV19	-	CASKGSEYGYTF	TGTGCCAGTAAGGGGAGTGAGTATGGCTACACCTTC
-	TRBJ2-7	TRBV10-1	-	CASSEPIGDFSYEQYF	TGCGCCAGCAGTGAGCCCATAGGAGATTTCTCCTACGAGCAGTACTTC
few	TRBJ2-2	TRBV10-3	-	CATSRDLRPGELFF	TGTGCCACGTCCCGGGACCTTCGTCCCGGGGAGCTGTTTTTT
-	TRBJ2-5	TRBV20-1	TRBD2	CSATLAGVGETQYF	TGCAGTGCAACACTAGCGGGAGTAGGAGAGACCCAGTACTTC
many	TRBJ2-7	TRBV4-3	TRBD2	CASSQDTGTRTYEQYF	TGCGCCAGCAGCCAAGATACTGGGACTAGAACCTACGAGCAGTACTTC
many	TRBJ1-1	TRBV6-1	-	CASSEGQVQAEREF	TGTGCCAGCAGTGAAGGGCAGGTCCAGGCCGAACGGGAGTTT
-	TRBJ1-2	TRBV20-1	-	CSARSGANYGYTF	TGCAGTGCTAGATCCGGGGCTAACTATGGCTACACCTTC
-	TRBJ2-5	TRBV6-2/TRBV6-3	-	CASGPRLGRNQETQYF	TGTGCCAGCGGACCACGACTGGGGAGGAACCAAGAGACCCAGTACTTC
-	TRBJ1-6	TRBV5-1	TRBD1	CATSTGGSSPLHF	TGCGCCACCTCTACAGGGGGTAGCTCACCCCTCCACTTT
-	TRBJ2-2	TRBV5-5	-	CASSFAGTGELFF	TGTGCCAGCAGCTTCGCGGGCACCGGGGAGCTGTTTTTT
few	TRBJ1-2	TRBV7-9	TRBD1	CASSPSAGGYGYTF	TGTGCCAGCAGCCCCAGTGCAGGGGGGTATGGCTACACCTTC
-	TRBJ2-3	TRBV7-8	TRBD2	CASRTSGSPDTQYF	TGTGCCAGCAGAACTAGCGGGAGTCCAGATACGCAGTATTTT
-	TRBJ2-2	TRBV20-1	TRBD1	CSALGQGIGELFF	TGCAGTGCCCTGGGACAGGGTATCGGGGAGCTGTTTTTT